This T cell receptor (beta chain) was observed in a study of control samples from healthy donors and cancer patients. Method: immunoSEQ multiplex PCR; TCRdb's copy keeps in-frame clones and lacks some. The table lists about 110,000 clones, 88% of them singletons, with 3.7% in the top ten. Trimming stripped 0 bases from V and 4 bases from J, with 8 bases between. The CDR3 spans 14 residues. Per the germline V gene, CDR1 is SGHRS and CDR2 is YFSETQ. The V gene is TRBV5-1, the J gene TRBJ2-1; a possible D gene is TRBD1 (5 bases). Sequencing was done on a sample of PBMCs. The receptor's source is an older woman with lung cancer. The CDR3 coding sequence is TGCGCCAGCAGCTTGGATGACAGTTACAATGAGCAGTTCTTC. Translation gives CASSLDDSYNEQFF.